The subject of this entry is one T cell receptor (beta chain). What it recognizes is unknown. The data stem from a study of T cell responses to AZD1222 COVID-19 vaccine. Looking at the study overall: Combined were second doses at about 4 or about 12 weeks.

V lost 2 bases and J lost 2, with 9 bases in between. The CDR3 consists of 14 residues. Germline CDR1 is SGHTA and CDR2 is FQGNSA. Generated by immunoSEQ multiplex PCR, the TCRdb table keeps only in-frame clones and is missing some. The table has fewer than 90,000 clones, about 88% seen once; the top ten hold about 11%. Findings of the study overall: The peak T cell response came first, and repertoires were sampled only after it. The number of AZD1222 recipients seropositive at baseline was only 5 to 7.

The sequence was obtained from an adult in good health. V and J are TRBV7-2 and TRBJ1-2; a weak D match, TRBD1 (5 bases). The starting material was peripheral blood, obtained on day 0 of AZD1222 vaccination. DNA for the CDR3: TGTGCCAGCAGCTTAAGGGAGGGGAACTATGGCTACACCTTC. This gives the protein CASSLREGNYGYTF.